Below are 10 T cell receptor beta chains sequenced from a single sample in a study of cytomegalovirus exposure and HLA in healthy donors. PCR involved 60 Vbeta and 13 Jbeta primers. Repertoires were generated with immunoSEQ multiplex PCR, while TCRdb's copy carries only in-frame clones and drops some. The table lists about 120,000 clones, about three quarters of them singletons. Sequencing was carried out using PBMCs. These receptors were collected from a man aged 55 to 69 in good health and CMV-seropositive.

In its sample, this clone was seen a few times. The chain recombines TRBV6-1 with TRBJ2-7, with a possible D match to TRBD1 (5 bases). Per the germline V gene, CDR1 is MNHNS and CDR2 is SASEGT. The CDR3 sequence is 13 residues long. The V end was cut by 3 bases, the J end by 3 bases, with 9 bases between. This CDR3 reads CASSDWGRYEQYF. The CDR3 DNA is TGTGCCAGCAGTGATTGGGGCCGCTACGAGCAGTACTTC.

This chain uses TRBV11-2 with TRBJ2-7, with 8 bases fitting TRBD1. CDR1 is SGHAT and CDR2 is FQNNGV in the germline V gene. The V and J ends lost 5 bases and 1 base, in that order; junction bases with no gene match: 4. The CDR3 covers 14 residues. CDR3 bases: TGTGCCAGCAGCCGGAACAGGGGGTCCTACGAGCAGTACTTC. Translated: CASSRNRGSYEQYF.

The rearrangement uses TRBV18 and TRBJ1-6; weak D call: TRBD1 (5 bases). The CDR3 has 18 amino acids. V was cut by 2 bases and J by 3 bases, with 17 bases left in between. Germline V gene data show CDR1 as KGHSH and CDR2 as LQKENI. In nucleotides, the CDR3 is TGTGCCAGCTCACCATCAAAAATCGGAGGGGTCTATAATTCACCCCTCCACTTT. This gives the protein CASSPSKIGGVYNSPLHF.

The V call is TRBV30, the J call TRBJ1-2; tentative D call: TRBD1 (5 bases). The CDR3 is 15 residues long. Trimming removed 4 bases from V and 2 bases from J, with 17 bases in between. The germline V gene encodes CDR1 GTSNPN and CDR2 SVGIG (reference sequence). In nucleotides, the CDR3 is TGTGCCTGGATTGGGTTCATCAGGACAAACTATGGCTACACCTTC. It is translated as CAWIGFIRTNYGYTF. Based on the CDR3 plus reference TRBV30 and TRBJ1-2, the full variable domain is SQTIHQWPATLVQPVGSPLSLECTVEGTSNPNLYWYRQAAGRGLQLLFYSVGIGQISSEVPQNLSASRPQDRQFILSSKKLLLSDSGFYLCAWIGFIRTNYGYTFGSGTRLTVV.

The DNA for the CDR3 is TGTGCCAGCAACCAACCGCTAGCGGAGGCTTTCACAGATACGCAGTATTTT. Encoded protein: CASNQPLAEAFTDTQYF. The rearrangement joins TRBV28 to TRBJ2-3; 7 bases align to TRBD2. The CDR3 consists of 17 residues. Germline-derived CDR1 and CDR2 are MDHEN and SYDVKM. Trimming cost V 7 bases and J 2 bases; bases outside gene matches: 15.

The chain combines TRBV5-1 with TRBJ2-7; 9 bases match TRBD2. The CDR3 runs to 14 residues. Germline CDR1 reads SGHRS; CDR2 reads YFSETQ. Unmatched junction bases numbered 5, after V lost 0 bases and J lost 7 bases. The CDR3 DNA reads TGCGCCAGCAGCTTGGATAGCGGGGGAGGGGAGCAGTACTTC. Residues: CASSLDSGGGEQYF.

The rearrangement uses TRBV5-1 and TRBJ2-7; 7 nucleotides match TRBD1. CDR3 length: 15 residues. The V gene end was trimmed by 4 bases and the J gene end by 3 bases; junction bases not matched to a gene: 10. Germline CDR1 and CDR2: SGHRS and YFSETQ. CDR3 nucleotide sequence: TGCGCCAGCAGCAGTGACCGGGACAGAGTCTACGAGCAGTACTTC. Protein: CASSSDRDRVYEQYF.

This clone was detected only once. The rearrangement uses TRBV19 and TRBJ1-5, with D possibly being TRBD1 (6 bases). Deletions cut 4 bases from V and 6 bases from J, with 16 bases between. The CDR3 is 15 residues long. CDR1 and CDR2 (germline): LNHDA, SQIVND (reference sequence). The CDR3 sequence is CASSRVRAGAQPQHF. The DNA of the CDR3 is TGTGCCAGTAGTAGGGTGCGGGCAGGGGCTCAGCCCCAGCATTTT.

The sample holds a few counts of this clone. This rearrangement joins TRBV27 to TRBJ2-7; 8 bases align to TRBD1. V shed 6 bases and J 7 bases; nucleotides not matched to a gene: 11. The CDR3 is made up of 14 amino acids. The germline CDR1 and CDR2 sequences are MNHEY and SMNVEV (reference sequence). CDR3 DNA: TGTGCCAGCAGCCGAGGCAGGGGGCGTGGGGAGCAGTACTTC. Amino acids: CASSRGRGRGEQYF.

V is TRBV5-1 and J is TRBJ1-1, with D possibly matching TRBD1 (5 bases). The V end was cut by 0 bases, the J end by 1 base, with 10 bases between. Germline V gene sequence: CDR1 SGHRS, CDR2 YFSETQ. The CDR3 runs 15 residues. The CDR3 sequence: CASSLGGWGNTEAFF. The CDR3 nucleotides read TGCGCCAGCAGCTTGGGGGGCTGGGGGAACACTGAAGCTTTCTTT.